A single sample is the source of the 18 T cell receptor beta chains below, sequenced in a study of control samples from healthy donors and cancer patients. The method was immunoSEQ multiplex PCR; TCRdb's version includes in-frame clones alone and lacks a portion of them. The sample contains some 130,000 clones, around nine tenths of which appear only once. What was sequenced was blood. Source of these receptors: a man between 18 and 29 years old in good health.

The rearrangement joins TRBV7-6 to TRBJ2-7, with 11 positions matching TRBD1. The length of the CDR3 is 14 residues. Losses at the gene ends were 5 bases for V and 6 bases for J; bases not matched to a gene: 6. CDR1 and CDR2 (germline): SGHVS, FNYEAQ. The chain's CDR3 is CASSPDRGLVEQYF. The CDR3, as DNA: TGTGCCAGCAGCCCGGACAGGGGGCTCGTCGAGCAGTACTTC.

The chain carries TRBV6-5 and TRBJ2-1, with TRBD1 matching 7 bases. Germline loops: CDR1 MNHEY, CDR2 SVGAGI. Trimming removed 5 bases from V and 2 bases from J; junction bases left unmatched: 6. CDR3 length: 15 amino acids. Here the CDR3 reads CASSTGTAAYNEQFF. In nucleotides, the CDR3 is TGTGCCAGCAGTACCGGGACAGCCGCCTACAATGAGCAGTTCTTC.

The J gene is TRBJ2-5, the V gene TRBV5-1; D ambiguous. The germline V gene encodes CDR1 SGHRS and CDR2 YFSETQ. The V and J ends lost 0 bases and 3 bases respectively, with 6 bases between them. CDR3 size: 13 residues. The CDR3 here is CASSLASEETQYF. Written as DNA, the CDR3 is TGCGCCAGCAGCTTGGCTTCAGAAGAGACCCAGTACTTC.

CDR3 in DNA: TGCAGTGCTAACTCCTACACCTTC. Translating gives CSANSYTF. The chain links TRBV20-1 to TRBJ1-2, with unresolved D. The CDR3 covers 8 residues. CDR1 and CDR2 (germline): DFQATT, SNEGSKA (reference sequence). V was shortened by 4 bases and J by 10 bases, with 4 bases between the two germline ends.

The chain couples TRBV6-5 to TRBJ1-5; D may be TRBD1 (5 bases). Trimming left V 8 bases short and J 9 bases short, with 11 bases between. CDR1 and CDR2 (germline): MNHEY, SVGAGI. The CDR3 runs 11 residues. The CDR3 DNA is TGTGCCAGCCGGGGGGGTCTGCCCCAGCATTTT. Residues: CASRGGLPQHF.

The CDR3 DNA is TGTGCCAGCAGTCGGGACAATAACTATGGCTACACCTTC. Its translation: CASSRDNNYGYTF. The genes are TRBV6-5 and TRBJ1-2; D is possibly TRBD1 (6 bases). This CDR3 is built from 13 residues. CDR1 MNHEY and CDR2 SVGAGI come from the germline V gene. V was pared by 5 bases and J by 1 base, with 8 bases between.

The J gene is TRBJ1-2, the V gene TRBV6-5; no clear D gene. Trimming removed 6 bases from V and 7 bases from J, with 12 bases in between. There are 12 residues in the CDR3. From germline, CDR1 is MNHEY and CDR2 SVGAGI. The CDR3 here is CASRTGEGGYTF. The CDR3 nucleotides are TGTGCCAGCAGGACCGGCGAAGGTGGCTACACCTTC.

This clone occurred once. This chain links TRBV5-1 with TRBJ1-2; D is unclear. V was clipped by 0 bases and J by 4 bases, with 13 bases between them. The length of the CDR3 is 15 residues. Per germline, CDR1 SGHRS and CDR2 YFSETQ. The CDR3 loop is CASSLDVGLSYGYTF. The CDR3 DNA reads TGCGCCAGCAGCTTGGATGTAGGACTAAGCTATGGCTACACCTTC.

The rearrangement uses TRBV11-2 and TRBJ2-3, with 7 bases aligning to TRBD1. This CDR3 comprises 15 residues. J was trimmed by 3 bases and V by 6 bases; bases with no gene match: 9. The germline CDR1 and CDR2 sequences are SGHAT and FQNNGV. CDR3: CASSYRQGLTDTQYF. CDR3 in DNA: TGTGCCAGCAGTTACCGACAGGGCTTGACAGATACGCAGTATTTT.

The chain has TRBV28 and TRBJ1-4; 7 bases align to TRBD1. Looked up from germline, CDR1 is MDHEN and CDR2 is SYDVKM. There are 16 residues in the CDR3. Trimming took 8 bases from V and 8 from J; bases not matched to a gene: 17. The CDR3 sequence is CASQDSGGKGFEKLFF. CDR3 coding DNA: TGTGCCAGCCAAGATTCAGGGGGTAAGGGTTTCGAAAAACTGTTTTTT.

Turning to this clone: The identical CDR3 is also encoded by other nucleotide sequences in the sample. The CDR3 sequence: CASSLVGGNTEAFF. The CDR3 nucleotides are TGCGCCAGCAGCTTGGTTGGGGGGAACACTGAAGCTTTCTTT. The chain is built from TRBV5-1 and TRBJ1-1; D may be TRBD1 (5 bases). V was shortened by 0 bases and J by 1 base, with 7 bases between the two germline ends. The CDR3 totals 14 residues. The germline CDR1 and CDR2 sequences are SGHRS and YFSETQ.

This clone was counted a single time. The chain has TRBV11-2 and TRBJ1-1; TRBD1 is a possible D gene (6 bases). The CDR3 totals 15 residues. V was trimmed by 2 bases and J by 1 base, leaving 11 bases between them. The V gene's germline CDR1 is SGHAT and CDR2 FQNNGV. The CDR3 sequence is CASSLRGTTNTEAFF. The CDR3 DNA sequence: TGTGCCAGCAGCTTACGCGGGACAACGAACACTGAAGCTTTCTTT.

The gene calls are TRBV2 and TRBJ1-1; TRBD1 aligns across 10 bases. The germline CDR1 and CDR2 sequences are SNHLY and FYNNEI. The CDR3 length is 14 residues. V trimming: 6 bases; J trimming: 6 bases; junction bases outside the gene matches: 7. The CDR3 sequence is CASRKTGGAAEAFF. The CDR3 coding sequence is TGTGCCAGCAGGAAGACAGGGGGCGCGGCTGAAGCTTTCTTT.

V usage is TRBV11-1 and J usage is TRBJ2-7; the match to TRBD1 covers 9 bases. Trimming at V came to 5 bases and at J to 3 bases, leaving 8 bases not matched to a gene. This CDR3 region has 15 residues. Germline-derived CDR1 and CDR2 are SGHAT and FQDESV (reference sequence). The CDR3 coding sequence is TGTGCCAGCAGCGAACCCGGGACAGGGTTCTACGAGCAGTACTTC. This codes for CASSEPGTGFYEQYF.

This sequence joins TRBV5-1 and TRBJ1-3; D may be TRBD1 (5 bases). CDR3 length: 14 amino acids. In germline, CDR1 is SGHRS, CDR2 YFSETQ. The V gene lost 0 bases and the J gene lost 2 bases, with 6 bases spanning the gap. DNA of the CDR3: TGCGCCAGCAGCTTGGAGGGGACTGGAAACACCATATATTTT. It encodes CASSLEGTGNTIYF.

The genes are TRBV7-6 and TRBJ2-5, with TRBD2 matching over 15 bases. This CDR3 comprises 17 residues. CDR1 is SGHVS, CDR2 FNYEAQ, per germline. Trimming at V came to 4 bases and at J to 4 bases, leaving 7 bases not matched to a gene. The CDR3 DNA follows: TGTGCCAGCAGCTCGGGACTAGCGGGGGGAAGGGGAGAGACCCAGTACTTC. It encodes CASSSGLAGGRGETQYF.

The CDR3 is CASSLAGGNGNQPQHF. CDR3 nucleotide sequence: TGTGCCAGCAGCCTTGCGGGGGGCAATGGCAATCAGCCCCAGCATTTT. The V and J genes are TRBV5-6 and TRBJ1-5, with a possible D match to TRBD1 (6 bases). This CDR3 spans 16 amino acids. Trimming pared 4 bases from V and 2 bases from J, leaving 16 bases between. Per germline, CDR1 SGHDT and CDR2 YYEEEE.

The chain employs TRBV11-2 and TRBJ2-5, with TRBD2 identical over 9 bases. The germline CDR1 and CDR2 sequences are SGHAT and FQNNGV. The CDR3 sequence is 16 residues long. V lost 5 bases to trimming and J lost 2 bases; unmatched junction nucleotides: 9. The CDR3 DNA reads as TGTGCCAGCAGCAAAATAGCGGGGGTGATACAAGAGACCCAGTACTTC. Translation: CASSKIAGVIQETQYF. Based on the CDR3 plus reference TRBV11-2 and TRBJ2-5, the full variable domain is EAGVAQSPRYKIIEKRQSVAFWCNPISGHATLYWYQQILGQGPKLLIQFQNNGVVDDSQLPKDRFSAERLKGVDSTLKIQPAKLEDSAVYLCASSKIAGVIQETQYFGPGTRLLVL.